Listed below are T cell receptor beta chains from one sample, sequenced in a study of HIV-infected children after antiretroviral therapy interruption. From the 3' RACE reads, TCRdb called clonotypes with MiXCR, one entry per CDR3 protein. The sample yields some 40,000 distinct CDR3 sequences, more than 6.5% seen once. The sequences come from CD45RA+ CD4+ T cells from PBMCs, pooled from several time points, collected from a donor given antiretroviral therapy, either interrupted or continuous. The receptors stem from a pool of human donors with HIV. The CDR3 runs from the conserved cysteine through the conserved F or W. D genes are given only for firm matches. Not every row has a clone size; where given, it reads once, few, many or a size class.

size	length	D	J	V	DNA	CDR3
few	15	TRBD1	TRBJ2-1	TRBV10-2	TGCGCCAGCCTTACCCGGGACAGAGCATACAATGAGCAGTTCTTC	CASLTRDRAYNEQFF
many	16	TRBD2	TRBJ2-7	TRBV7-2	TGTGCCAGCAGCGGGCTGGGTAGCGGGGCTTCCTACGAGCAGTACTTC	CASSGLGSGASYEQYF
many	17	.	TRBJ2-3	TRBV6-2/TRBV6-3	TGTGCCAGCAGTTATGGGCCTTGGGAAGCGGTTCTCTTTACGCAGTATTTT	CASSYGPWEAVLFTQYF
many	11	.	TRBJ1-1	TRBV29-1	TGCAGCTCGGCCCGGAACACTGAAGCTTTCTTT	CSSARNTEAFF
few	13	TRBD1	TRBJ1-5	TRBV20-1	TGCAGTGCTAACAGGGGCGTCAATCAGCCCCAGCATTTT	CSANRGVNQPQHF
many	18	TRBD1	TRBJ2-6	TRBV5-6	TGTGCCAGTCGGCGGGGACAGGGGGCAGTATCTGGGGCCAACGTCCTGACTTTC	CASRRGQGAVSGANVLTF
many	14	TRBD1	TRBJ2-7	TRBV6-5	TGTGCCAGCAACCGGGACAGGGGCTCCTACGAGCAGTACTTC	CASNRDRGSYEQYF
many	14	TRBD2	TRBJ2-7	TRBV20-1	TGCAGTGCTACCCCCCGGGGGGTGGGGTACGAGCAGTACTTC	CSATPRGVGYEQYF
few	14	TRBD1	TRBJ2-1	TRBV18	TGTGCCAGCTCACGGGACAGGGCCTACAATGAGCAGTTCTTC	CASSRDRAYNEQFF
many	12	.	TRBJ2-1	TRBV20-1	TGCAGTGCTAGAGATCTATCGAATGAGCAGTTCTTC	CSARDLSNEQFF
many	18	.	TRBJ1-3	TRBV12-3/TRBV12-4	TGTGCCAGCAGTTTCAAGTTGTCGGTTAATACCTCTGGAAACACCATATATTTT	CASSFKLSVNTSGNTIYF
.	16	TRBD2	TRBJ2-7	TRBV28	TGTGCCAGCAGTTTGGACCCATCCCCGACTAGCGGGGAGCAGTACTTC	CASSLDPSPTSGEQYF
many	18	.	TRBJ1-3	TRBV4-1	TGCGCCAGCAGCCAAGTAGTCCGTGGACAGAGGGTTGGCAACACCATATATTTT	CASSQVVRGQRVGNTIYF
many	15	.	TRBJ2-1	TRBV10-3	TGTGCCAGCGGTGATGCACAGGGTAACTATGCTGAGCAGTTCTTC	CASGDAQGNYAEQFF
many	17	.	TRBJ1-5	TRBV19	TGTGCCAGTAGTACTCATATCGGGCCCCGGGGCCATCAGCCCCAGCATTTT	CASSTHIGPRGHQPQHF
few	14	TRBD2	TRBJ2-4	TRBV7-2	TGTGCCAGCAGCTTCGCGGGGGGGCCGAACATTCAGTACTTC	CASSFAGGPNIQYF
many	15	.	TRBJ1-6	TRBV6-5	TGTGCCAGCAGTAGAGGACGGGATAGAAGTTCACCCCTCCACTTT	CASSRGRDRSSPLHF
many	15	TRBD2	TRBJ2-3	TRBV20-1	TGCAGTGCTGGCGTAGCGGGAGGCATCACAGATACGCAGTATTTT	CSAGVAGGITDTQYF
.	13	.	TRBJ2-7	TRBV12-1	TGTGCCAGCAGCTTTGGTTATGGTTACGAGCAGTACTTC	CASSFGYGYEQYF
few	15	.	TRBJ2-7	TRBV3-1	TGTGCCAGCAGCCTCTTCGTGGAGGGGTCCTACGAGCAGTACTTC	CASSLFVEGSYEQYF
many	13	.	TRBJ1-1	TRBV6-5	TGTGCCAGCAGTTACTCCTGGGAAGGTGAAGCTTTCTTT	CASSYSWEGEAFF
many	14	.	TRBJ1-2	TRBV3-1	TGTGCCAGCAGTCCCGGGCCTCCATCCTATGGCTACACCTTC	CASSPGPPSYGYTF
few	13	.	TRBJ2-2	TRBV12-5	TGTGCTAGTGGTTTTTCGAACACCGGGGAGCTGTTTTTT	CASGFSNTGELFF
few	16	TRBD1	TRBJ2-7	TRBV7-6	TGTGCCAGCAGCCGCGCGGGACAGGCGAACTCCTACGAGCAGTACTTC	CASSRAGQANSYEQYF
few	13	.	TRBJ1-1	TRBV5-1	TGCGCCAGCAGCTTGGCAGAGAACACTGAAGCTTTCTTT	CASSLAENTEAFF
many	15	.	TRBJ2-3	TRBV11-2	TGTGCCAGCAGCTTAGAACTAGCCATCGCGGATACGCAGTATTTT	CASSLELAIADTQYF
many	19	TRBD2	TRBJ2-2	TRBV12-3/TRBV12-4	TGTGCCAGCAGTTTCTTTCGAGCGGGGGGGCTTCTAAGGATCGGGGAGCTGTTTTTT	CASSFFRAGGLLRIGELFF
many	14	.	TRBJ2-1	TRBV27	TGTGCCAGCAACCGGGACCCCGAATACAATGAGCAGTTCTTC	CASNRDPEYNEQFF
many	18	.	TRBJ2-7	TRBV29-1	TGCAGCGTTAGGGGGGGCGGGCTGGACGGTTTGAGCTCCTACGAGCAGTACTTC	CSVRGGGLDGLSSYEQYF
.	12	.	TRBJ1-2	TRBV12-3/TRBV12-4	TGTGCCAGCAGTTTAAACCGGGACGCCAACACCTTC	CASSLNRDANTF
.	16	.	TRBJ1-3	TRBV28	TGTGCCAGCAGTTTCCGCAGGGCGAGATCTGGAAACACCATATATTTT	CASSFRRARSGNTIYF
many	13	.	TRBJ2-1	TRBV24-1	TGTGCCACCAGTGATCCACCTTTGGGTGAGCAGTTCTTC	CATSDPPLGEQFF
many	16	.	TRBJ2-3	TRBV7-2	TGTGCCAGCAGCACTAGGGGGCGGGGCCGCACAGATACGCAGTATTTT	CASSTRGRGRTDTQYF
.	14	.	TRBJ2-2	TRBV5-1	TGCGCCAGCAGCTTCGCTGACTACACCGGGGAGCTGTTTTTT	CASSFADYTGELFF
many	17	TRBD2	TRBJ2-1	TRBV6-5	TGTGCCAGCAGTTACAGTCGGGAGGGCCGTTCCTACAATGAGCAGTTCTTC	CASSYSREGRSYNEQFF
few	15	TRBD1	TRBJ1-2	TRBV2	TGTGCCAGGACCGGACAGGGGGCAGTCAACTATGGCTACACCTTC	CARTGQGAVNYGYTF
.	12	.	TRBJ2-3	TRBV12-3/TRBV12-4	TGTGCCAGCAGTACGTACACAGATACGCAGTATTTT	CASSTYTDTQYF
many	15	TRBD1	TRBJ1-6	TRBV14	TGTGCCAGCAGCCAACTGGACAGGGTGGCTTCACCCCTCCACTTT	CASSQLDRVASPLHF
many	15	.	TRBJ2-4	TRBV10-3	TGTGCCAGCAGTGATGTTGGGGCTAGTCAAAACACCTTGTACTTT	CASSDVGASQNTLYF
many	14	TRBD2	TRBJ2-7	TRBV5-1	TGCGCCAGCAGCATTAGCGGGAGCCCCGTCGAGCAGTACTTC	CASSISGSPVEQYF
few	17	.	TRBJ2-3	TRBV4-2	TGTGCCAGCAGCCAAACGAGGGGACCGGGTAGCACAGATACGCAGTATTTT	CASSQTRGPGSTDTQYF
.	14	.	TRBJ2-5	TRBV12-3/TRBV12-4	TGTGCCAGCAGTCACCCCGGGACATCGGAGACCCAGTACTTC	CASSHPGTSETQYF
many	15	.	TRBJ2-1	TRBV24-1	TGTGCCACCAGTGACGTTAAACAGGGTGGCAATGAGCAGTTCTTC	CATSDVKQGGNEQFF
.	17	.	TRBJ2-1	TRBV11-1	TGTGCCAGCAGCTTAGCGTCTCTAGCGAGGAAAGGCAATGAGCAGTTCTTC	CASSLASLARKGNEQFF
many	15	TRBD1	TRBJ2-1	TRBV6-1	TGTGCCAGCAGCCGCGACAGGGGCCCCTACAATGAGCAGTTCTTC	CASSRDRGPYNEQFF
many	18	TRBD1	TRBJ2-7	TRBV7-9	TGTGCCAGCAGCTTAGGGGCATTACAGGGGAAGTTGCCCGACGAGCAGTACTTC	CASSLGALQGKLPDEQYF
many	14	.	TRBJ1-1	TRBV20-1	TGCAGTGCTAGGCTAGGGACCTTGAACACTGAAGCTTTCTTT	CSARLGTLNTEAFF
many	18	TRBD2	TRBJ2-1	TRBV6-2/TRBV6-3	TGTGCCAGCAGTCTCTGGACTAGCGGGGGTAGCTCCTACAATGAGCAGTTCTTC	CASSLWTSGGSSYNEQFF
.	14	TRBD1	TRBJ1-6	TRBV11-2	TGTGCCAGCTCCCTGACAGGGGATAATTCACCCCTCCACTTT	CASSLTGDNSPLHF
many	15	.	TRBJ1-4	TRBV7-2	TGTGCCAGCAGCTTAGGACAGATCAAAGATGGAAAACTGTTTTTT	CASSLGQIKDGKLFF
many	15	.	TRBJ2-2	TRBV5-1	TGCGCCAGCAGCTTGGTTGGGGTTTCCACCGGGGAGCTGTTTTTT	CASSLVGVSTGELFF
many	15	.	TRBJ2-3	TRBV2	TGTGCCAGCAGCTTACCTGGGGAGAGTGCAGAAACGCTGTATTTT	CASSLPGESAETLYF